Listed below are T cell receptor beta chains from one sample, sequenced in a study of T cells in Graves' hyperthyroidism and ophthalmopathy. TCRdb reprocessed the multiplex PCR reads with MiXCR, giving one entry per CDR3 protein. The sample lists about 610,000 distinct CDR3 sequences, approximately 15% seen once, with less than 3.5% in the top ten. Material: blood. The source of these receptors is a woman aged 40 to 55 with Graves' ophthalmopathy. Both conserved end residues are part of each CDR3. Fields, in order: J gene, CDR3 length, clone size, D gene, V gene, CDR3 DNA, CDR3 protein. The D gene is left open where the match is weak. Size is omitted from some rows. Given values are once, few, many or a class for expanded clones.

TRBJ2-1,11,few,-,TRBV7-9,TGTGCCAGCTTTACGGGGAATGAGCAGTTCTTC,CASFTGNEQFF
TRBJ2-1,13,-,-,TRBV19,TGTGCCAGTAGTGATGGAGGGGTGGGTGAGCAGTTCTTC,CASSDGGVGEQFF
TRBJ2-2,18,few,-,TRBV7-9,TGTGCCAGCAGCGCAGCGGTCCGACATCTATCGGGGAGAGGGGAGCTGTTTTTT,CASSAAVRHLSGRGELFF
TRBJ1-2,15,-,TRBD1,TRBV2,TGTGCCAGCAAGGCCGGGACAGGAGTTAACTATGGCTACACCTTC,CASKAGTGVNYGYTF
TRBJ1-1,14,-,TRBD1,TRBV19,TGTGCCAGTAGTCCTTGGACAGGGAGGACTGAAGCTTTCTTT,CASSPWTGRTEAFF
TRBJ2-7,18,-,-,TRBV11-2,TGTGCCAGCAGTTCCCGGACAGCTTCCCGCTCGGCGCGGGGCGAGCAGTACTTC,CASSSRTASRSARGEQYF
TRBJ1-2,16,many,-,TRBV3-1,TGTGCCAGCAGCCAGCTGGACAGCTCCCGCAGCTATGGCTACACCTTC,CASSQLDSSRSYGYTF
TRBJ1-4,15,-,TRBD1,TRBV7-2,TGTGCCAGCAGCGCGAACAGGGGTCGGAGTGAAAAACTGTTTTTT,CASSANRGRSEKLFF
TRBJ2-3,14,many,-,TRBV2,TGTGCCAGCAGTGAGAGGAGTAGGGTAGATACGCAGTATTTT,CASSERSRVDTQYF
TRBJ2-7,13,-,TRBD2,TRBV20-1,TGCAGTGCTGGCGGGAGGGTTTCCGGCGAGCAGTACTTC,CSAGGRVSGEQYF
TRBJ2-7,14,many,-,TRBV5-1,TGCGCCAGCAGCTTGGGGGACACTTCCTACGAGCAGTACTTC,CASSLGDTSYEQYF
TRBJ1-4,15,-,TRBD1,TRBV2,TGTGCCAGCAGTGGAGGGGGCAGGCCTTATGAAAAACTGTTTTTT,CASSGGGRPYEKLFF
TRBJ1-6,15,few,-,TRBV7-6,TGTGCCAGCAGCTTAAGGGGCCCCTATAATTCACCCCTCCACTTT,CASSLRGPYNSPLHF
TRBJ2-2,18,-,TRBD2,TRBV20-1,TGCAGTGCTAGTGTTTATGAAGTGACTAGCGGGATCACCGGGGAGCTGTTTTTT,CSASVYEVTSGITGELFF
TRBJ1-5,15,-,TRBD1,TRBV30,TGTGCCTGGAGTCGATCCGGGACAGTGAATCAGCCCCAGCATTTT,CAWSRSGTVNQPQHF